This T cell receptor beta chain stems from a study of T-cell reconstitution after alpha-beta-depleted transplantation in children. Study conclusions and caveats: Recipient T cells and thymic progenitors that survived gave rise to the high TCRbeta diversity observed at day 60 in some patients. About two months after transplant, alpha-beta T cells reportedly came from several hundred expanded graft clones. One year after transplant, T-cell counts and diversity came mostly from newly produced T cells.

Preparation of the TCRbeta library used unique molecular identifiers. TCRdb recomputed calls from the PCR reads with MiXCR, one row per CDR3 protein. This table has approximately 500,000 distinct CDR3 sequences, roughly a tenth appearing once. The CDR3 runs to 14 residues. The ends were cut back, 3 bases at V and 6 bases at J, with 12 bases in the middle. Germline V gene data show CDR1 as SEHNR and CDR2 as FQNEAQ (reference sequence). This clonotype turned up a few times. Its antigen remains unknown. The sequence was obtained from a child aged 2 to 10 with inherited bone marrow failure, due to receive a stem cell transplant. Here the sequenced sample was PBMCs, taken before TCRalphabeta/CD19-depleted stem cell transplant. V and J are TRBV7-9 and TRBJ2-1; tentatively, D is TRBD1 (5 bases). The chain's CDR3 is CASSFSQVSNEQFF. The CDR3 DNA reads TGTGCCAGCAGCTTTTCACAGGTATCCAATGAGCAGTTCTTC.